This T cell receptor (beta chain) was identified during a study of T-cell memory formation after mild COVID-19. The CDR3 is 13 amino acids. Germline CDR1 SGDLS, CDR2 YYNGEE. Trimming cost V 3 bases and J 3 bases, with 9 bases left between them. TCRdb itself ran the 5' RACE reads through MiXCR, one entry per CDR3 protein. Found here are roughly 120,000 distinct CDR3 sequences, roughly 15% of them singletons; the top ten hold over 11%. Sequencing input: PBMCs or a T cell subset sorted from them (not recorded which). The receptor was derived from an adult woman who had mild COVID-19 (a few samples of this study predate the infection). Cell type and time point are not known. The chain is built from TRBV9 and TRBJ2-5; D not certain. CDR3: CASSAFDEETQYF. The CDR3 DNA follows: TGTGCCAGCAGCGCGTTCGATGAAGAGACCCAGTACTTC.